Reported below is one T cell receptor beta chain. The data belong to a study of blood T cell repertoires in COVID-19. Study overall: Sources were T cells, B-cell-depleted T cells, or PBMCs; the material itself was cDNA or gDNA.

The CDR3 consists of 16 residues. Germline CDR1 and CDR2: LGHDT and YNNKEL (reference sequence). V was shortened by 1 base and J by 3 bases, with 14 bases between the two germline ends. In the study's own analysis: Estimates of nucleated cell counts were drawn from the amplification of reference gene primers. The method was immunoSEQ multiplex PCR; TCRdb's version includes in-frame clones alone and lacks a portion of them. That table is the source of V, J and clone size, and D and trimming were worked out from the DNA. The data show almost 400,000 clones, approximately 87% seen once. Participant ages covered about 18 to 90 years across 25 or so US areas. Cohorts were based on clinical histories the participants reported.

The chain employs TRBV3-1 (or the pseudogene TRBV3-2) and TRBJ2-3; possibly TRBD2 for D (6 bases). The sequenced sample was PBMCs or T cells enriched from blood (not recorded which). The TCR sequence derives from a woman in her 30s with acute COVID-19. The CDR3 reads CASSQGKGGTTDTQYF. The CDR3 nucleotides read TGTGCCAGCAGCCAAGGCAAGGGAGGAACGACAGATACGCAGTATTTT.